Listed below are T cell receptor beta chains from one sample, sequenced in a study of blood T cell repertoires in COVID-19. The assay was immunoSEQ multiplex PCR, and TCRdb's table has in-frame clones only and misses some. Altogether 230,000 or so clones are present, about 87% being singletons, with the ten largest covering more than 2.5%. The sequenced material came from PBMCs or T cells enriched from blood (not recorded which). These receptor sequences come from a woman aged 25 to 45 who had recovered from COVID-19. Both conserved end residues are part of each CDR3. D genes are given only for firm matches. Clone size is shown for a subset of rows, as once, few, many or a class of expanded clone.

NA | once | TRBJ1-2 | TRBV7-2 | CASSLPADYYGYTF | TGTGCCAGCAGCTTACCGGCAGACTACTATGGCTACACCTTC
NA | NA | TRBJ1-1 | TRBV19 | CASSMTQNTEAFF | TGTGCCAGTAGTATGACACAGAACACTGAAGCTTTCTTT
NA | NA | TRBJ1-1 | TRBV6-5 | CASNGGRTEAFF | TGTGCCAGCAACGGGGGGCGTACTGAAGCTTTCTTT
TRBD1 | NA | TRBJ1-2 | TRBV2 | CASRVMAGGDGYGYTF | TGTGCCAGCAGGGTGATGGCAGGGGGCGATGGCTATGGCTACACCTTC
TRBD1 | NA | TRBJ1-2 | TRBV4-2 | CASSQPDRGHGYTF | TGTGCCAGCAGCCAACCCGACAGGGGGCATGGCTACACCTTC
NA | NA | TRBJ2-1 | TRBV4-3 | CASSQVAGGDYNEQFF | TGCGCCAGCAGCCAAGTGGCGGGCGGGGACTACAATGAGCAGTTCTTC
TRBD1 | NA | TRBJ1-5 | TRBV7-8 | CASSLAHRTGSNQPQHF | TGTGCCAGCAGCTTAGCCCACCGGACAGGGTCCAATCAGCCCCAGCATTTT
NA | NA | TRBJ1-2 | TRBV6-5 | CASNSVESGYTF | TGTGCCAGCAACTCAGTGGAGAGTGGCTACACCTTC
NA | NA | TRBJ2-7 | TRBV4-3 | CASSQDLGGAGYEQYF | TGCGCCAGCAGCCAAGACCTTGGGGGGGCAGGATACGAGCAGTACTTC
NA | NA | TRBJ2-1 | TRBV19 | CASTSGQQVYNEQFF | TGTGCCAGTACCTCCGGACAGCAGGTTTACAATGAGCAGTTCTTC
NA | NA | TRBJ1-1 | TRBV11-3 | CASSLASGQLAFF | TGTGCCAGCAGCTTGGCCAGCGGGCAATTGGCTTTCTTT
NA | NA | TRBJ2-3 | TRBV19 | CASSMIAAITDTQYF | TGTGCCAGTAGTATGATAGCGGCCATCACAGATACGCAGTATTTT
NA | NA | TRBJ1-4 | TRBV19 | CASSIQGPDDSTNEKLFF | TGTGCCAGTAGTATTCAGGGGCCGGACGACTCAACTAATGAAAAACTGTTTTTT
NA | NA | TRBJ2-1 | TRBV11-1 | CASSLDGGAYNEQFF | TGTGCCAGCAGCTTAGATGGGGGCGCCTACAATGAGCAGTTCTTC
TRBD1 | NA | TRBJ1-1 | TRBV5-1 | CATRTGGSGNTEAFF | TGCGCCACCAGAACAGGGGGCTCGGGGAACACTGAAGCTTTCTTT
NA | NA | TRBJ1-5 | TRBV7-9 | CASSLFSNQPQHF | TGTGCCAGCAGCTTATTCAGTAATCAGCCCCAGCATTTT
TRBD1 | NA | TRBJ1-2 | TRBV18 | CASSDTGTGYGYTF | TGTGCCAGCTCAGATACCGGGACAGGTTATGGCTACACCTTC
NA | NA | TRBJ2-7 | TRBV11-3 | CASSAGQNYEQYF | TGTGCCAGCAGCGCTGGACAGAACTACGAGCAGTACTTC
NA | NA | TRBJ2-7 | TRBV5-1 | CASSPTGTIYEQYF | TGCGCCAGCAGCCCTACCGGGACAATATACGAGCAGTACTTC
TRBD1 | NA | TRBJ2-5 | TRBV11-2 | CASSRTGQETQYF | TGTGCCAGCAGCCGGACAGGCCAAGAGACCCAGTACTTC
NA | NA | TRBJ1-1 | TRBV3-1/TRBV3-2 | CASSQDGGIATEAFF | TGTGCCAGCAGCCAAGATGGGGGGATAGCCACTGAAGCTTTCTTT
TRBD1 | NA | TRBJ1-2 | TRBV4-3 | CASSQGGSGTGTYYGYTF | TGCGCCAGCAGCCAAGGGGGGTCCGGGACAGGGACATACTATGGCTACACCTTC
NA | NA | TRBJ1-1 | TRBV13 | CASKILEAEREAFF | TGTGCCAGCAAAATTCTCGAGGCGGAAAGAGAAGCTTTCTTT
TRBD1 | NA | TRBJ2-7 | TRBV10-3 | CAITPGTDSYEQYF | TGTGCCATCACCCCCGGGACAGACTCCTACGAGCAGTACTTC
NA | NA | TRBJ2-1 | TRBV7-9 | CASSLEASERVNEQFF | TGTGCCAGCAGCTTAGAAGCTAGTGAGCGTGTCAATGAGCAGTTCTTC
NA | NA | TRBJ2-6 | TRBV5-1 | CASSPEVDSGANVLTF | TGCGCCAGCAGCCCGGAGGTCGACTCTGGGGCCAACGTCCTGACTTTC
TRBD2 | NA | TRBJ2-1 | TRBV4-3 | CASSLGLAGPLNEQFF | TGCGCCAGCAGCCTAGGACTAGCGGGCCCTTTGAATGAGCAGTTCTTC
NA | NA | TRBJ1-1 | TRBV15 | CATSRGGNTEAFF | TGTGCCACCAGCAGAGGAGGGAACACTGAAGCTTTCTTT
NA | NA | TRBJ2-3 | TRBV4-2 | CASSQEGGSTDTQYF | TGTGCCAGCAGCCAAGAGGGGGGTAGCACAGATACGCAGTATTTT
NA | NA | TRBJ1-2 | TRBV12-5 | CASGPPLPIDYGYTF | TGTGCTAGTGGCCCCCCCCTCCCAATAGACTATGGCTACACCTTC
NA | NA | TRBJ2-7 | TRBV5-6 | CASSLGGGQYF | TGTGCCAGCAGCTTGGGAGGGGGGCAGTACTTC
NA | once | TRBJ1-1 | TRBV12-3/TRBV12-4 | CASSFGPVNEAFF | TGTGCCAGCAGTTTTGGGCCGGTGAATGAAGCTTTCTTT
TRBD1 | NA | TRBJ1-2 | TRBV7-2 | CASSADRASYGYTF | TGTGCCAGCAGCGCGGACAGGGCGAGCTATGGCTACACCTTC
NA | NA | TRBJ2-3 | TRBV6-6 | CASSLFSGTGTDTQYF | TGTGCCAGCAGTTTATTCTCGGGGACTGGCACAGATACGCAGTATTTT
TRBD2 | NA | TRBJ2-1 | TRBV9 | CASSASTSGGRTYNEQFF | TGTGCCAGCAGCGCTTCGACTAGCGGGGGCCGAACCTACAATGAGCAGTTCTTC
NA | NA | TRBJ2-5 | TRBV10-2 | CASSEGGGRETQYF | TGCGCCAGCAGTGAGGGAGGGGGCAGGGAGACCCAGTACTTC
NA | NA | TRBJ1-2 | TRBV27 | CASSSTDRPMEGYTF | TGTGCCAGCAGCTCCACCGACAGGCCCATGGAGGGCTACACCTTC
TRBD2 | NA | TRBJ2-2 | TRBV7-2 | CASSLVVGRGGTGELFF | TGTGCCAGCAGCTTAGTAGTGGGCCGGGGGGGAACCGGGGAGCTGTTTTTT
TRBD2 | NA | TRBJ2-7 | TRBV4-2 | CASSQDLAGGTYEQYF | TGTGCCAGCAGCCAAGATTTGGCGGGGGGGACCTACGAGCAGTACTTC
NA | NA | TRBJ1-5 | TRBV10-3 | CAISGQVNQPQHF | TGTGCCATCTCAGGCCAGGTCAATCAGCCCCAGCATTTT
TRBD1 | NA | TRBJ1-4 | TRBV9 | CASSVGQGAEKLFF | TGTGCCAGCAGCGTAGGTCAGGGGGCGGAAAAACTGTTTTTT
NA | NA | TRBJ2-7 | TRBV11-3 | CASSLEATYEQYF | TGTGCCAGCAGCTTAGAGGCAACGTACGAGCAGTACTTC
TRBD2 | once | TRBJ2-3 | TRBV5-4 | CASGTSGGTDTQYF | TGTGCCAGCGGGACTAGCGGGGGCACAGATACGCAGTATTTT
NA | once | TRBJ2-1 | TRBV6-1 | CASSEPRRNEQFF | TGTGCCAGCAGTGAACCAAGGAGGAATGAGCAGTTCTTC
TRBD1 | few | TRBJ1-2 | TRBV18 | CASSPWTGTQGYTF | TGTGCCAGCTCACCCTGGACAGGGACGCAGGGCTACACCTTC
TRBD1 | NA | TRBJ1-2 | TRBV4-2 | CASSQDPNRGRNGYTF | TGTGCCAGCAGCCAAGACCCCAACAGGGGTCGAAATGGCTACACCTTC
NA | NA | TRBJ2-1 | TRBV21-1 | CASRAIDRGRRYNEQFF | TGTGCCAGCAGGGCGATCGACAGGGGGCGACGCTACAATGAGCAGTTCTTC
NA | NA | TRBJ1-5 | TRBV6-2/TRBV6-3 | CASSYSLPGNQPQHF | TGTGCCAGCAGTTACTCCCTCCCGGGGAATCAGCCCCAGCATTTT
NA | once | TRBJ1-6 | TRBV19 | CASSETTGPNSPLHF | TGTGCCAGTAGCGAAACGACAGGCCCGAATTCACCCCTCCACTTT
NA | few | TRBJ2-5 | TRBV5-1 | CASSPDRPETQYF | TGCGCCAGCAGCCCTGACAGGCCAGAGACCCAGTACTTC
TRBD1 | NA | TRBJ1-1 | TRBV7-9 | CASSLSPLYRGRNTEAFF | TGTGCCAGCAGCTTATCCCCCCTTTACAGGGGTCGGAACACTGAAGCTTTCTTT
TRBD1 | NA | TRBJ2-7 | TRBV9 | CASRGYRGYEQYF | TGTGCCAGCAGGGGGTACAGGGGTTACGAGCAGTACTTC
TRBD1 | NA | TRBJ1-5 | TRBV20-1 | CSASRTDRVNNQPQHF | TGCAGTGCTAGTCGAACAGACAGGGTTAACAATCAGCCCCAGCATTTT